Detailed here is one TCR beta chain. This clonotype was counted a single time. Its antigen specificity is not known. Base qualities are not provided; no much larger clone lies one nucleotide away. One read alone provides weak support. The sample comes from a study of HIV-infected children after antiretroviral therapy interruption (dated by TCRdb to between 2019 and 2020). Study-wide context: The study included eight children, four on planned treatment interruption and four on continuous treatment, and all eight had a CD4+ count above 500 and a viral load below 50 copies/ml. Median age was approximately 9.5 years in the interruption group and roughly 8 years in the continuous treatment group. Most participating children had recorded exposure to EBV and CMV. In the interruption arm, samples were obtained at week 0, week 12, end of interruption (week 24 or 48), and about 3 years after study end. In the continuous-treatment arm, samples from corresponding weeks 0, 48 and 150 were analyzed. TCR repertoires were compared between children on planned treatment interruption and children on continuous antiretroviral treatment, alongside thymic output measurements.

Points the paper makes about the study in general: The low number of patients is regarded as a limitation, and the data should be interpreted with caution. The sorted CD45RA+ naive cells might contain minor non-naive CD45RA+ populations, such as EMRA or stem memory cells. An increase in the naive CD4+ Gini coefficient was observed by the end of treatment interruption, suggesting clonal expansion, and a return to baseline was observed by 3 years. In naive CD4+ repertoires of PTI patients, CDR3 sharing between time points fell after interruption began; many sequences were shared between end of interruption and 3 years later.

This specimen's treatment or condition label, per the study, means: PENTA 11 planned treatment interruption arm or continuous ART arm. The participants, all children from the United Kingdom aged 2 to 15 years, had been on at least three-drug ART for a minimum of 24 weeks. Cryopreserved PBMCs containing at least 5 million viable cells were needed, and a handful of candidate patients were excluded because their viable PBMC yield was low. Using a FACSAria III cell sorter, naive CD4+ CD45RA+ CD45RO- T cells were FACS-sorted out of thawed PBMCs. The sorted cells were fixed, and RNA was then extracted with the RNeasy FFPE kit and afterward with the RNeasy Micro kit. For CDR1 and CDR2, the germline V gene lists MGHRA and YSYEKL. There are 17 amino acids in the CDR3, from cysteine to phenylalanine inclusive. The read is trimmed to its CDR3 DNA, 51 bases read in frame from base 1. Germline trimming: 1 base from V, 7 bases from J; junction bases outside gene matches: 11.

Libraries came from 3' RACE. TCR libraries were built from RNA using a 3' RACE protocol with unique molecular identifiers to correct PCR amplification bias. Up to 12 amplicon libraries were pooled and sequenced on an Illumina MiSeq with v2 2x250 paired-end chemistry. The paper's processing steps were these. Reads were processed with Decombinator to assign V and J genes and CDR3, with barcode-based error and PCR bias correction. Repertoires were subsampled to equal depth before Gini coefficient calculation using the R ineq package. GLIPH, Hamming distance and a shared triplet metric were used to assess CDR3 similarity. The raw public reads went through TCRdb reprocessing: fastp at Q25, MiXCR clone calling, in-frame beta chains kept. CDR3 protein duplicates are merged, each entry listing the most common genes and DNA. The V and J calls and clone size are TCRdb's, not the authors'. The sample table lists 30,000 to 50,000 distinct CDR3 sequences, 6.5% of them with a count of one. The leading ten clones occupy about 0.97% of the sample.

Sequences were derived from CD45RA+ CD4+ T cells from PBMCs, pooled from several time points, sampled from a donor given antiretroviral therapy, either interrupted or continuous. This specimen's cell subset or site label, interpreted: naive CD4+ CD45RA+ CD45RO- T cells. The V gene is TRBV4-1 and the J gene is TRBJ2-1; 9 central nucleotides agree with TRBD1. The receptor's source is a pool of human donors with HIV. The CDR3 region reads CASSQASRGTGWNEQFF. The nucleotide sequence reads TGCGCCAGCAGCCAAGCCTCTCGGGGGACAGGGTGGAATGAGCAGTTCTTC.